The 29 T cell receptor beta chains reported below all come from one sample, sequenced in a study of blood T cell repertoires in COVID-19. Here immunoSEQ multiplex PCR was the method, and the copy in TCRdb shows in-frame clones only, minus some. Seen here are approximately 65,000 clones, 72% observed once, and the top ten hold roughly 50%. The sequenced material came from PBMCs or T cells enriched from blood (not recorded which). The receptors originated from a woman aged 55-70 years who had been exposed to COVID-19.

J is TRBJ1-1 and V is TRBV18; D may be TRBD1 (5 bases). V was shortened by 4 bases and J by 1 base, with 10 bases between the two germline ends. The CDR3 runs to 14 residues. Per the germline V gene, CDR1 is KGHSH and CDR2 is LQKENI. The CDR3 nucleotides read TGTGCCAGCTCACACAAGCAGGGGAACACTGAAGCTTTCTTT. Protein: CASSHKQGNTEAFF.

This chain uses TRBV5-5 with TRBJ1-2; possibly TRBD1 for D (6 bases). The CDR3 runs 14 residues. V gave up 0 bases and J gave up 8 bases, with 14 bases separating them. Germline V lookup: CDR1 SGHKS, CDR2 YYEKEE (reference sequence). The CDR3 nucleotides are TGTGCCAGCAGCTTGGAGCGGGAGGGGGTAGGCTACACCTTC. Translating it yields CASSLEREGVGYTF.

This rearrangement joins TRBV6-5 to TRBJ1-4; TRBD1 matches at 7 bases. Germline V gene sequence: CDR1 MNHEY, CDR2 SVGAGI. The junction had 8 bases not matched to a gene; V was cut back by 5 bases and J by 5 bases. This CDR3 region has 15 residues. CDR3: CASSPRGGGNEKLFF. The CDR3 DNA is TGTGCCAGCAGTCCCCGAGGGGGCGGAAATGAAAAACTGTTTTTT.

The chain employs TRBV29-1 and TRBJ1-1; 7 positions match TRBD1. With V trimmed by 4 bases and J by 5 bases, 7 bases remained unmatched. The CDR3 is made up of 13 amino acids. Germline values: CDR1 SQVTM, CDR2 ANQGSEA. CDR3 bases: TGCAGCGTTGTCCGGACAGGAGGAACTGAAGCTTTCTTT. This sequence encodes CSVVRTGGTEAFF.

This rearrangement joins TRBV5-6 to TRBJ2-3; the D is unclear. Per germline, CDR1 SGHDT and CDR2 YYEEEE. CDR3 length: 13 amino acids. Trimming took off 0 bases at V and 4 bases at J, with 6 bases between the two ends. CDR3 sequence: CASSLVSADTQYF. The CDR3 DNA is TGTGCCAGCAGCTTGGTGTCGGCAGATACGCAGTATTTT.

The V gene is TRBV11-3, the J gene TRBJ2-2, with D possibly being TRBD1 (5 bases). This CDR3 is built from 15 residues. V lost 5 bases and J lost 3, with 13 bases in between. CDR1 is SGHNT, CDR2 YENEEA, per germline. The CDR3 DNA is TGTGCCAGCAGCGCCCAGGGCCAATACACCGGGGAGCTGTTTTTT. This sequence encodes CASSAQGQYTGELFF.

This clone was counted between two and nine times. The genes are TRBV29-1 and TRBJ1-2, with D possibly TRBD1 on 5 matching bases. The length of the CDR3 is 11 residues. Germline loops: CDR1 SQVTM, CDR2 ANQGSEA. The V end was cut by 3 bases, the J end by 7 bases, with 9 bases between. The CDR3 protein is CSVDRAVGYTF. Written as DNA, the CDR3 is TGCAGCGTTGACAGGGCGGTTGGCTACACCTTC. Based on the CDR3 plus reference TRBV29-1 and TRBJ1-2, the full variable domain is SAVISQKPSRDICQRGTSLTIQCQVDSQVTMMFWYRQQPGQSLTLIATANQGSEATYESGFVIDKFPISRPNLTFSTLTVSNMSPEDSSIYLCSVDRAVGYTFGSGTRLTVV.

The chain couples TRBV5-1 to TRBJ1-1, with a tentative D call TRBD1 (6 bases). V dropped 8 bases and J dropped 3 bases, with 20 bases sitting between them. Germline V gene data show CDR1 as SGHRS and CDR2 as YFSETQ. The CDR3 is 15 residues long. The CDR3 DNA follows: TGCGCCAGTCTAGCCAGGGGTGGGCTAGACACTGAAGCTTTCTTT. This encodes CASLARGGLDTEAFF.

The chain links TRBV5-4 to TRBJ1-3; 10 bases align to TRBD1. J lost 8 bases, V lost 4 bases, and 9 bases had no gene match. Germline V gene sequence: CDR1 SGHNT, CDR2 YYREEE (reference sequence). The CDR3 covers 15 residues. CDR3 region: CASSPGTGVWDTIYF. CDR3 in DNA: TGTGCCAGCAGCCCCGGGACAGGGGTATGGGACACCATATATTTT.

The chain joins TRBV5-1 to TRBJ2-5; 10 nucleotides align to TRBD2. V lost 0 bases and J lost 9; bases outside the gene matches: 8. Germline loops: CDR1 SGHRS, CDR2 YFSETQ. CDR3 length equals 15 residues. Here the CDR3 reads CASSLEASGSWAQYF. The CDR3 DNA is TGCGCCAGCAGCTTGGAGGCTAGCGGGAGTTGGGCCCAGTACTTC.

The chain combines TRBV6-1 with TRBJ1-6; 8 bases match TRBD1. The CDR3 consists of 13 residues. With V trimmed by 10 bases and J by 6 bases, 5 bases remained unmatched. Germline CDR1 and CDR2: MNHNS and SASEGT. The CDR3 DNA reads TGTGCCATCGGCAGGGGGCTTAATTCACCCCTCCACTTT. Translating gives CAIGRGLNSPLHF.

The CDR3: CASSSLKIQQGTGNTIYF. The CDR3 DNA reads as TGTGCCAGCAGCTCTCTGAAGATTCAACAGGGTACTGGAAACACCATATATTTT. The chain uses TRBV11-2 and TRBJ1-3; weak D call: TRBD1 (6 bases). Germline V lookup: CDR1 SGHAT, CDR2 FQNNGV. The CDR3 contains 18 residues. Between the trimmed V and J ends, which lost 4 bases and 2 bases, there was a span of 21 bases.

The rearrangement uses TRBV18 and TRBJ2-7, with 7 positions matching TRBD1. In germline, CDR1 is KGHSH, CDR2 LQKENI. This CDR3 has 13 amino acids. J was trimmed by 6 bases and V by 3 bases; bases with no gene match: 5. This CDR3 is CASSPSTGLEQYF. In DNA, the CDR3 is TGTGCCAGCTCACCCTCGACAGGGCTCGAGCAGTACTTC.

The chain employs TRBV19 and TRBJ2-6; D is perhaps TRBD1 (5 bases). V was trimmed by 2 bases and J by 3 bases, leaving 11 bases between them. This CDR3 contains 16 residues. From germline, CDR1 is LNHDA and CDR2 SQIVND (reference sequence). Here the CDR3 DNA reads TGTGCCAGTAGTATATGGCAGGGAAATGGGGCCAACGTCCTGACTTTC. Amino acid sequence: CASSIWQGNGANVLTF.

J is TRBJ2-7 and V is TRBV7-2; TRBD2 agrees at 7 bases. The CDR3 spans 13 residues. CDR1 SGHTA and CDR2 FQGNSA come from the germline V gene. J gave up 11 bases and V 1 base, and 8 bases lay outside the gene matches. In DNA, the CDR3 is TGTGCCAGCAGCTTAGGGACTAGTCTATTGGAGTACTTC. The encoded protein is CASSLGTSLLEYF.

This clone was counted a few times. The chain carries TRBV7-8 and TRBJ1-1; D unresolved. The CDR3 is 13 amino acids. Germline CDR1 reads SGHVS; CDR2 reads FQNEAQ. V lost 5 bases and J 5 bases, leaving 12 bases between the germline ends. The CDR3 protein is CASSPDFGTEAFF. DNA of the CDR3: TGTGCCAGCAGCCCTGACTTCGGGACTGAAGCTTTCTTT.

The chain is built from TRBV6-5 and TRBJ1-1; 9 bases are shared with TRBD1. V lost 7 bases, J lost 6 bases, and 9 bases stayed unmatched. The CDR3 is 14 residues long. CDR1 and CDR2 from the germline V gene are MNHEY and SVGAGI. The CDR3 loop reads CASTRDRGYPEAFF. Here the CDR3 DNA reads TGTGCCAGCACCCGAGACAGGGGGTATCCTGAAGCTTTCTTT.

The chain uses TRBV6-2 or TRBV6-3 and TRBJ2-7; TRBD2 matches at 11 bases. The V and J ends lost 2 bases and 4 bases, in that order; junction bases with no gene match: 13. The germline V gene has CDR1 MNHEY and CDR2 SVGEGT. The CDR3 contains 18 residues. The CDR3 here is CASSYKRVMGLAVYEQYF. CDR3 DNA: TGTGCCAGCAGTTACAAGCGGGTTATGGGACTAGCGGTTTACGAGCAGTACTTC.

This clone was seen a few times. This chain uses TRBV19 with TRBJ1-1; D is perhaps TRBD1 (6 bases). Between the trimmed V and J ends, which lost 7 bases and 1 base, there was a span of 10 bases. The CDR3 consists of 13 residues. Per germline, CDR1 LNHDA and CDR2 SQIVND (reference sequence). The CDR3 spells CASNRGGNTEAFF. For the CDR3, the DNA is TGTGCCAGTAACCGAGGGGGGAACACTGAAGCTTTCTTT.

This clone qualifies as medium-sized. The rearrangement uses TRBV7-8 and TRBJ2-7; D ambiguous. Germline V lookup: CDR1 SGHVS, CDR2 FQNEAQ. This CDR3 region has 14 residues. Trimming took off 5 bases at V and 0 bases at J, with 11 bases between the two ends. The CDR3 spells CASSPRSRSYEQYF. In DNA form, the CDR3 reads TGTGCCAGCAGCCCCCGGAGCCGCTCCTACGAGCAGTACTTC.

The J gene is TRBJ2-2, the V gene TRBV28, with TRBD1 matching over 7 bases. In germline, CDR1 is MDHEN, CDR2 SYDVKM. V lost 4 bases and J lost 4; bases outside the gene matches: 9. This CDR3 spans 16 amino acids. The CDR3 is CASSSTGTDVTGELFF. CDR3 nucleotides: TGTGCCAGCAGTTCGACCGGGACAGATGTCACCGGGGAGCTGTTTTTT.

The chain couples TRBV19 to TRBJ2-3; TRBD1 matches 8 bases. The trim removed 5 bases at V and 0 bases at J, leaving 4 bases unmatched. This CDR3 is built from 15 residues. Germline CDR1 and CDR2: LNHDA and SQIVND (reference sequence). Here the CDR3 DNA reads TGTGCCAGTAGTCTCCAGGGGGCTAGCACAGATACGCAGTATTTT. This codes for CASSLQGASTDTQYF. The entire variable domain, with the rest obtained from reference TRBV19 and TRBJ2-3, is as follows: DGGITQSPKYLFRKEGQNVTLSCEQNLNHDAMYWYRQDPGQGLRLIYYSQIVNDFQKGDIAEGYSVSREKKESFPLTVTSAQKNPTAFYLCASSLQGASTDTQYFGPGTRLTVL.

J is TRBJ1-1 and V is TRBV3-1 (or the pseudogene TRBV3-2); D is unresolved. Germline V CDR1 and CDR2: LGHDT, YNNKEL (reference sequence). The CDR3 has 14 amino acids. V gave up 4 bases and J gave up 1 base, with 10 bases separating them. The CDR3 sequence is CASSRGISNTEAFF. In DNA form, the CDR3 reads TGTGCCAGCAGCCGAGGGATCTCGAACACTGAAGCTTTCTTT.

The chain uses TRBV10-3 and TRBJ2-2; 8 positions match TRBD1. This CDR3 has 14 residues. In germline, CDR1 is ENHRY, CDR2 SYGVKD. Trimming at V came to 4 bases and at J to 5 bases, leaving 3 bases not matched to a gene. The CDR3 DNA reads as TGTGCCATCAGTGTAGGACAGGGTACCGGGGAGCTGTTTTTT. Amino acids: CAISVGQGTGELFF.

The V and J genes are TRBV5-1 and TRBJ1-5, with 8 bases fitting TRBD1. The CDR3 consists of 15 residues. CDR1 is SGHRS, CDR2 YFSETQ, per germline. With V trimmed by 2 bases and J by 3 bases, 4 bases remained unmatched. CDR3 region: CASSLTGGDNQPQHF. For the CDR3, the DNA is TGCGCCAGCAGCTTAACAGGGGGTGACAATCAGCCCCAGCATTTT.

The V gene is TRBV9, the J gene TRBJ1-6; D remains ambiguous. The CDR3 totals 15 residues. Germline CDR1 and CDR2: SGDLS and YYNGEE. The ends were cut back, 4 bases at V and 7 bases at J, with 15 bases in the middle. The CDR3 nucleotides are TGTGCCAGCAGCACCCGAGGACGGGAAAATTCACCCCTCCACTTT. Its translation: CASSTRGRENSPLHF.

The chain recombines TRBV6-5 with TRBJ1-1; 7 bases are a match to TRBD1. Per germline, CDR1 MNHEY and CDR2 SVGAGI. Germline trimming cut 5 bases from V and 2 bases from J; bases unmatched to any gene: 8. The CDR3 has 15 amino acids. The CDR3 sequence is CASSQAGTANTEAFF. The CDR3, as DNA: TGTGCCAGCAGTCAGGCCGGGACAGCTAACACTGAAGCTTTCTTT.

This clone was detected once. In DNA form, the CDR3 reads TGTGCCAGCAGTCTAGACCTGGTGAACACTGAAGCTTTCTTT. Translated: CASSLDLVNTEAFF. The chain uses TRBV27 and TRBJ1-1, with D hard to call. Germline V gene data show CDR1 as MNHEY and CDR2 as SMNVEV (reference sequence). The germline V and J ends were trimmed by 5 bases and 0 bases, with 10 bases remaining between them. The CDR3 is 14 residues long.

The chain joins TRBV3-1 (or the pseudogene TRBV3-2) to TRBJ2-6; no clear D gene. The germline gives CDR1 LGHDT, CDR2 YNNKEL (reference sequence). With 0 bases removed from V and 2 bases from J, the gap between germline ends came to 8 bases. The CDR3 runs 16 residues. CDR3 in DNA: TGTGCCAGCAGCCAAGATAGTGGAGCTGGGGCCAACGTCCTGACTTTC. Protein: CASSQDSGAGANVLTF.